This passage covers 15 T cell receptor beta chains from one sample sequenced in a study of blood T cell repertoires in COVID-19 (dated by TCRdb to 2019 to 2021). Library creation used the immunoSEQ multiplex PCR assay. Imported from immuneACCESS, the table was reduced by TCRdb to in-frame sequences with V and J called. These copies leave out some clones; in studies compared against another copy, an unresolved V gene accounts for under half, and the cause of the remainder is not known. This sample has around 260,000 clones in its table, and roughly 85% of those were observed once. The ten biggest clones cover under 3.5% of the sample. Sequencing was done on a sample of peripheral blood. The receptor source for this set is a woman in her 30s with active or convalescent COVID-19.

The chain uses TRBV9 and TRBJ1-6, with 7 positions matching TRBD1. The V gene's germline CDR1 is SGDLS and CDR2 YYNGEE. The J segment lost 10 bases and the V segment lost 5 bases, leaving 15 bases of the junction unmatched. CDR3 length: 16 amino acids. CDR3 protein: CASSGFNTGAGSPLHF. CDR3 in DNA: TGTGCCAGCAGTGGATTTAATACAGGGGCAGGATCACCCCTCCACTTT.

The V gene is TRBV2, the J gene TRBJ1-4, with 7 bases lining up with TRBD1. Unmatched junction bases numbered 7, after V lost 2 bases and J lost 7 bases. This CDR3 is built from 15 residues. CDR1 and CDR2 from the germline V gene are SNHLY and FYNNEI. Here the CDR3 reads CASSEIAGGLEKLFF. The CDR3 nucleotides read TGTGCCAGCAGTGAAATAGCAGGGGGGCTTGAAAAACTGTTTTTT. The full variable domain, in which reference TRBV2 and TRBJ1-4 provide the parts outside the CDR3, is EPEVTQTPSHQVTQMGQEVILRCVPISNHLYFYWYRQILGQKVEFLVSFYNNEISEKSEIFDDQFSVERPDGSNFTLKIRSTKLEDSAMYFCASSEIAGGLEKLFFGSGTQLSVL.

The chain combines TRBV9 with TRBJ1-6; TRBD1 might be the D (6 bases). The CDR3 is made up of 16 amino acids. Looked up from germline, CDR1 is SGDLS and CDR2 is YYNGEE. The V and J ends lost 3 bases and 1 base respectively, with 11 bases between them. CDR3 in DNA: TGTGCCAGCAGCGAGAGGGGGTCGTCCTATAATTCACCCCTCCACTTT. It translates to CASSERGSSYNSPLHF.

This rearrangement joins TRBV29-1 to TRBJ1-2; D might be TRBD1 (6 bases). Germline values: CDR1 SQVTM, CDR2 ANQGSEA. V lost 0 bases and J 0 bases, leaving 17 bases between the germline ends. The CDR3 has 17 amino acids. CDR3 region: CSVEDRGEGGSNYGYTF. The CDR3 DNA reads as TGCAGCGTTGAAGATCGGGGGGAAGGGGGATCTAACTATGGCTACACCTTC.

This chain links TRBV7-9 with TRBJ2-3; 7 nucleotides match TRBD1. V shed 5 bases and J 0 bases; nucleotides not matched to a gene: 5. Germline V CDR1 and CDR2: SEHNR, FQNEAQ (reference sequence). The CDR3 has 15 residues. CDR3 coding DNA: TGTGCCAGCAGCAAGGGACAGACTAGCACAGATACGCAGTATTTT. Protein product: CASSKGQTSTDTQYF.

The chain is built from TRBV4-3 and TRBJ2-2; 15 bases are shared with TRBD2. Germline CDR1 LGHNA, CDR2 YSLEER. The junction had 7 bases not matched to a gene; V was cut back by 3 bases and J by 8 bases. The CDR3 covers 17 residues. The CDR3 region has the DNA TGCGCCAGCAGCCAGGGACTAGCGGGGGGCCAGGCAGGGGAGCTGTTTTTT. Protein: CASSQGLAGGQAGELFF.

The DNA for the CDR3 is TGCGCCAGCAGCTTGGGTACTAGCGGGGCTAGAGATACGCAGTATTTT. Amino acid sequence: CASSLGTSGARDTQYF. V is TRBV5-1 and J is TRBJ2-3; 10 nucleotides align to TRBD2. After removal of 0 bases from V and 5 bases from J, the junction contained 6 bases not matched to a gene. The CDR3 spans 16 residues. Germline CDR1 SGHRS, CDR2 YFSETQ.

V usage is TRBV6-5 and J usage is TRBJ1-6; D perhaps matches TRBD1 (5 bases). V was pared by 7 bases and J by 12 bases, with 10 bases between. Looked up from germline, CDR1 is MNHEY and CDR2 is SVGAGI. CDR3 length: 11 amino acids. In nucleotides, the CDR3 is TGTGCCAGCACCTCGGGGGGACCCCTCCACTTT. Its protein product is CASTSGGPLHF.

The rearrangement uses TRBV6-5 and TRBJ1-1; 7 nucleotides align to TRBD1. The CDR3 length is 15 residues. Germline V CDR1 and CDR2: MNHEY, SVGAGI. Trimming took 5 bases from V and 1 from J; bases not matched to a gene: 7. CDR3 sequence reads: CASSTHRGANTEAFF. In DNA, the CDR3 is TGTGCCAGCAGTACCCACAGGGGCGCGAACACTGAAGCTTTCTTT.

The chain combines TRBV18 with TRBJ1-3; D gene uncertain. V was cut by 0 bases and J by 4 bases, with 16 bases left in between. This CDR3 region has 17 residues. Germline V lookup: CDR1 KGHSH, CDR2 LQKENI. CDR3 in DNA: TGTGCCAGCTCACCACCGGGCGGGAAAGTTTCAGGAAACACCATATATTTT. Its protein product is CASSPPGGKVSGNTIYF.

V gene TRBV7-3 combines with J gene TRBJ2-3; TRBD1 is a possible D gene (5 bases). Trimming left V 3 bases short and J 3 bases short, with 13 bases between. The CDR3 runs to 15 residues. Germline V gene sequence: CDR1 SGHTA, CDR2 FQGTGA. The CDR3 DNA reads as TGTGCCAGCAGCTTGATAGGGGCGCAAACAGATACGCAGTATTTT. This codes for CASSLIGAQTDTQYF. Using reference TRBV7-3 and TRBJ2-3 for the parts outside the CDR3, the full variable domain is GAGVSQTPSNKVTEKGKYVELRCDPISGHTALYWYRQSLGQGPEFLIYFQGTGAADDSGLPNDRFFAVRPEGSVSTLKIQRTERGDSAVYLCASSLIGAQTDTQYFGPGTRLTVL.

This clone was seen only once. The chain employs TRBV3-1 (or the pseudogene TRBV3-2) and TRBJ2-2, with 7 bases fitting TRBD2. Germline assignment: CDR1 LGHDT and CDR2 YNNKEL (reference sequence). The CDR3 covers 16 residues. V lost 5 bases and J lost 0; bases outside the gene matches: 6. The CDR3 DNA reads as TGTGCCAGCAGCTACGGGCTAGCGGCGAACACCGGGGAGCTGTTTTTT. Its protein is CASSYGLAANTGELFF.

This chain connects TRBV6-4 to TRBJ2-3, with 10 bases that match TRBD2. Trimming removed 4 bases from V and 1 base from J; junction bases left unmatched: 2. Germline assignment: CDR1 MRHNA and CDR2 SNTAGT. The CDR3 has 15 residues. The CDR3 bases are TGTGCCAGCAGTGCTACTAGCGGGGGCACAGATACGCAGTATTTT. Its protein product is CASSATSGGTDTQYF.

The chain couples TRBV6-1 to TRBJ1-1; tentatively, D is TRBD1 (5 bases). The germline gives CDR1 MNHNS, CDR2 SASEGT. V lost 3 bases to trimming and J lost 4 bases, with 18 bases between them. This CDR3 comprises 16 residues. The CDR3, as DNA: TGTGCCAGCAGTGATCCCCCCATGGGGGGAGGCACTGAAGCTTTCTTT. It specifies CASSDPPMGGGTEAFF.

The chain links TRBV2 to TRBJ2-3, with TRBD2 identical over 9 bases. Germline lookup yields CDR1 SNHLY and CDR2 FYNNEI. This CDR3 comprises 15 residues. The V segment lost 10 bases and the J segment 2 bases; nucleotides outside the gene matches: 10. This chain's CDR3 is CATGISGGLTDTQYF. The CDR3 nucleotides are TGTGCCACCGGGATTAGCGGGGGTCTCACAGATACGCAGTATTTT.